These 10 T cell receptor beta chains were sequenced from one sample in a study of shared clonotypes between healthy human individuals. Here immunoSEQ multiplex PCR was the method, and the copy in TCRdb shows in-frame clones only, minus some. The repertoire holds 2.3 million or so clones, with roughly 93% as singletons. Source material: naive CD4+ T cells from PBMCs. Indicated subset: CD45RA+ positively selected. The receptors originated from a man between 18 and 35 years old in good health. Some clones in this sample may be carry-over from other donors' samples.

V gene TRBV5-1 combines with J gene TRBJ2-7; 9 bases are a match to TRBD2. In germline, CDR1 is SGHRS, CDR2 YFSETQ. The CDR3 contains 16 residues. The J segment lost 0 bases and the V segment lost 4 bases, leaving 8 bases of the junction unmatched. This CDR3 reads CASSVGLAGISYEQYF. The DNA for the CDR3 is TGCGCCAGCAGCGTGGGACTAGCAGGGATCTCCTACGAGCAGTACTTC. Filled out from reference TRBV5-1 and TRBJ2-7, the complete variable domain reads KAGVTQTPRYLIKTRGQQVTLSCSPISGHRSVSWYQQTPGQGLQFLFEYFSETQRNKGNFPGRFSGRQFSNSRSEMNVSTLELGDSALYLCASSVGLAGISYEQYFGPGTRLTVT.

This clone came up once. The J gene is TRBJ2-5, the V gene TRBV29-1; D possibly corresponds to TRBD1 (6 bases). The V and J ends lost 5 bases and 2 bases respectively, with 21 bases between them. CDR3 size: 16 residues. The V gene's germline CDR1 is SQVTM and CDR2 ANQGSEA. CDR3 nucleotides: TGCAGCGTTTCCCTACGACAGGTCACCACACAAGAGACCCAGTACTTC. Protein: CSVSLRQVTTQETQYF.

The chain recombines TRBV27 with TRBJ1-2; TRBD1 aligns across 7 bases. The CDR3 totals 15 residues. V lost 5 bases and J lost 5; bases outside the gene matches: 11. Germline V gives CDR1 MNHEY, CDR2 SMNVEV (reference sequence). The DNA for the CDR3 is TGTGCCAGCAGTCCGAACCGGGACAGTTTTTATGGCTACACCTTC. Protein: CASSPNRDSFYGYTF.

The chain combines TRBV7-2 with TRBJ2-2; no clear D gene. The V and J ends lost 7 bases and 0 bases respectively, with 12 bases between them. Germline-derived CDR1 and CDR2 are SGHTA and FQGNSA. This CDR3 has 15 amino acids. CDR3: CASTNDGPNTGELFF. DNA of the CDR3: TGTGCCAGCACCAACGACGGGCCGAACACCGGGGAGCTGTTTTTT.

The V and J genes are TRBV5-8 and TRBJ2-1; D is uncertain. V was cut by 2 bases and J by 8 bases, with 17 bases left in between. The CDR3 has 15 residues. Germline V gene lookup returns CDR1 SGHTS and CDR2 YDEGEE. As DNA, the CDR3 is TGTGCCAGCAGCTTTGGCCGGGTTCCCCCGCATGAGCAGTTCTTC. Protein: CASSFGRVPPHEQFF.

This rearrangement joins TRBV5-1 to TRBJ2-7; D may be TRBD1 (5 bases). CDR1 and CDR2 from the germline V gene are SGHRS and YFSETQ. The CDR3 is 14 residues long. Trimming removed 1 base at V and 3 bases at J, with 11 bases between. CDR3 DNA sequence: TGCGCCAGCAGCTTGCAAGGGGCGCGCTACGAGCAGTACTTC. It codes for CASSLQGARYEQYF.

The V gene is TRBV4-3, the J gene TRBJ2-2; TRBD2 agrees at 7 bases. The V segment lost 0 bases and the J segment 5 bases; nucleotides outside the gene matches: 6. This CDR3 has 16 amino acids. Germline V CDR1 and CDR2: LGHNA, YSLEER. CDR3 amino acids: CASSQDLRELTGELFF. The CDR3 DNA sequence: TGCGCCAGCAGCCAAGATTTGCGGGAGCTGACCGGGGAGCTGTTTTTT.

The J gene is TRBJ2-7, the V gene TRBV7-2, with D perhaps TRBD2 (6 bases). CDR3 length: 14 amino acids. The V gene's germline CDR1 is SGHTA and CDR2 FQGNSA. V gave up 4 bases and J gave up 3 bases, with 13 bases separating them. This CDR3 is CASSSLAQFYEQYF. CDR3 DNA: TGTGCCAGCAGCTCCCTAGCGCAATTCTACGAGCAGTACTTC.

This clone was seen once. The chain joins TRBV5-1 to TRBJ2-3, with a tentative D call TRBD1 (5 bases). Trimming removed 1 base from V and 2 bases from J, with 11 bases in between. From germline, CDR1 is SGHRS and CDR2 YFSETQ. The CDR3 covers 15 residues. CDR3 nucleotides: TGCGCCAGCAGCTTGTCACAGGCCAACACAGATACGCAGTATTTT. Translated, it gives CASSLSQANTDTQYF. The entire variable domain, with the rest obtained from reference TRBV5-1 and TRBJ2-3, is as follows: KAGVTQTPRYLIKTRGQQVTLSCSPISGHRSVSWYQQTPGQGLQFLFEYFSETQRNKGNFPGRFSGRQFSNSRSEMNVSTLELGDSALYLCASSLSQANTDTQYFGPGTRLTVL.

This clone has more than one count but fewer than ten. The sample has other DNA sequences that encode this CDR3 too. This chain uses TRBV28 with TRBJ1-1; 7 nucleotides line up with TRBD1. Per the germline V gene, CDR1 is MDHEN and CDR2 is SYDVKM. V gave up 4 bases and J gave up 0 bases; unmatched junction bases: 2. The CDR3 is made up of 14 amino acids. The CDR3 nucleotides are TGTGCCAGCAGTTACAGGGGATTGAACACTGAAGCTTTCTTT. It encodes CASSYRGLNTEAFF. Filled out from reference TRBV28 and TRBJ1-1, the complete variable domain reads DVKVTQSSRYLVKRTGEKVFLECVQDMDHENMFWYRQDPGLGLRLIYFSYDVKMKEKGDIPEGYSVSREKKERFSLILESASTNQTSMYLCASSYRGLNTEAFFGQGTRLTVV.